This TCR beta chain was recorded in a study of T-cell memory formation after mild COVID-19 (dated by TCRdb to the early 2020s). Broadly, across the study: TCR sequence clusters from the two donors were found to be largely donor specific. T-cell clones expanding and contracting after mild COVID-19 in two donors were tracked by longitudinal TCRalpha and TCRbeta repertoire sequencing. Two young, previously healthy adult volunteers, one female and one male, were included in the cohort. What the work shows at the level of the full study, not this receptor alone: Some responding clones were detected in pre-infection memory, suggesting pre-existing cross-reactive memory T cells joined the SARS-CoV-2 response. Contracting CD4+ clones were found mainly in CM and EM memory subsets, while CD8+ clones were enriched in EMRA. The study covered only two mild cases, and larger cohorts including severe cases with pre-infection samples were considered necessary. Clones contracting from day 15 to 85 had balanced CD4/CD8 phenotypes, while a second wave expanding from day 15 to 37 was biased towards CD4+. SARS-CoV-2 specificity was not confirmed for the second-wave clones peaking on day 37.

Sequencing used an Illumina NovaSeq 6000. Using 5'RACE with constant-segment primers, TCRalpha and TCRbeta cDNA libraries were constructed, with sample barcodes and unique molecular identifiers added in the process. Trizol reagent was used to extract RNA from every sample. Library amplification was performed in two PCR steps, and a second sample barcode and Illumina TruSeq adapters were introduced in the second step. Sequencing of libraries was performed on an Illumina NovaSeq with 2 x 150 bp paired-end reads. The original methods were these. With migec v1.2.7, reads were demultiplexed and then collapsed into UMI-guided consensus sequences. Using mixcr v2.1.11, UMI consensuses were aligned to TRA and TRB V and J templates and then assembled into clonotypes. Clonotypes were classified as expanded or contracted when called significant by both edgeR and NoisET, with noise models trained on biological replicates. edgeR calls used a false discovery rate-adjusted p below 0.01 and a log2 fold-change threshold of 1. As an exploratory analysis of dynamics, max-normalized trajectories of the 1000 most abundant clonotypes were examined with PCA combined with hierarchical clustering. Separately sequenced CD4+ and CD8+ repertoires were used to assign the CD4 or CD8 phenotype of responding clones. TCRdb handled the public reads itself, with Q25 trimming in fastp and clone calling in MiXCR, and kept productive beta chains. A single entry per CDR3 protein holds the most common genes and DNA from its merged rows. The V and J calls, along with clone size, are taken from TCRdb and not from the paper's own processing. This sample gives about 320,000 distinct CDR3 sequences in total; roughly 13% of them show up just once. In total, the top ten clones hold roughly a fifth of the sample.

PBMCs were isolated by Ficoll-Paque density gradient centrifugation. CDR1 and CDR2 were assigned from the germline V gene as MRHNA and SNTAGT. CDR3 length: 15 amino acids, cysteine to phenylalanine. The sequence is cut down to CDR3 DNA, 45 bases in frame from base 1. V loses 6 bases at its end and J loses 2 bases; junction bases beyond the gene matches: 7. Remarks on this clonotype: Its recognized antigen is unknown. Base qualities are not at hand, and no much larger clone is one base apart.

The receptor comes from a man between 18 and 29 years old who had mild COVID-19 (a few samples of this study predate the infection). The sample titles of this study are shuffled in the database, so cell type and time point are left out; the donor was told from shared clones. The chain was built from TRBV6-4 and TRBJ2-5; 9 bases in between match TRBD1. The sequenced material came from PBMCs or a T cell subset sorted from them (not recorded which). The DNA reads TGTGCCAGCAGGCCGACAGGGGGACTGCAAGAGACCCAGTACTTC. Its amino acids are CASRPTGGLQETQYF.